The 15 T cell receptor beta chains reported below all come from one sample, sequenced in a study of metastatic and nonmetastatic thyroid tumors. The entire patient cohort was treatment-naive prior to thyroid surgery. TCRdb reassembled clones from the PCR reads with MiXCR. This sample yields about 40,000 clones, of which over 15% are seen a single time; roughly an eighth belongs to the top ten. The sample comprised tumor tissue. These TCRs come from a female donor with papillary thyroid cancer or a benign thyroid nodule (not recorded which). Some clones in this sample may be carry-over from other donors' samples.

Concerning this clone: The same CDR3 also results from other DNA sequences found in this sample. The rearrangement joins TRBV5-1 to TRBJ2-1, with unresolved D. Trimming pared 0 bases from V and 4 bases from J, leaving 14 bases between. This CDR3 contains 16 residues. The germline CDR1 and CDR2 sequences are SGHRS and YFSETQ. CDR3 in amino acids: CASSLEAGARYNEQFF. CDR3 nucleotide sequence: TGCGCCAGCAGCTTGGAAGCCGGAGCGAGATACAATGAGCAGTTCTTC.

This clone has ten or more counts. The gene calls are TRBV6-1 and TRBJ2-7, with TRBD2 as a possible D gene (7 bases). The V end lost 6 bases, the J end lost 2 bases, and 17 bases lay between the germline ends. CDR1 is MNHNS and CDR2 is SASEGT in the germline V gene. The CDR3 length is 15 residues. The CDR3: CASRAMGGLAYEQYF. The CDR3, as DNA: TGTGCCAGCAGGGCTATGGGGGGGCTTGCCTACGAGCAGTACTTC.

Only one count was recorded for this clone. A much bigger clone sits one base away, suggesting this may be a read error. The J gene is TRBJ1-2, the V gene TRBV3-1; D ambiguous. Germline-derived CDR1 and CDR2 are LGHDT and YNNKEL (reference sequence). CDR3 length: 11 amino acids. The V and J ends lost 5 bases and 3 bases respectively, with 4 bases between them. The CDR3 here is CASSSDYGYTF. The CDR3 bases are TGTGCCAGCAGCAGCGACTATGGCTACACCTTC. Full variable domain (missing parts from reference TRBV3-1 and TRBJ1-2): DTAVSQTPKYLVTQMGNDKSIKCEQNLGHDTMYWYKQDSKKFLKIMFSYNNKELIINETVPNRFSPKSPDKAHLNLHINSLELGDSAVYFCASSSDYGYTFGSGTRLTVV.

This clone occurred many times. The gene calls are TRBV20-1 and TRBJ2-7; D may match TRBD1 or TRBD2 (5 bases each). Trimming removed 1 base at V and 4 bases at J, with 14 bases between. The CDR3 runs 14 residues. The germline CDR1 and CDR2 sequences are DFQATT and SNEGSKA (reference sequence). In nucleotides, the CDR3 is TGCAGTGCTAGAGTGAGCCGGGGCGGGTACGAGCAGTACTTC. Protein product: CSARVSRGGYEQYF.

To note about this clone: A much more abundant neighbour one base away suggests this may be a read error. V gene TRBV30 combines with J gene TRBJ2-7; D gene uncertain. This CDR3 is 11 amino acids long. V was shortened by 2 bases and J by 1 base, with 3 bases between the two germline ends. The V gene's germline CDR1 is GTSNPN and CDR2 SVGIG (reference sequence). For the CDR3, the DNA is TGTGCCTGGAGTTGGTCCTACGAGCAGTACTTC. This sequence encodes CAWSWSYEQYF.

This clone was recorded a few times. The V gene is TRBV11-1, the J gene TRBJ1-1; no firm D call. Trimming pared 2 bases from V and 1 base from J, leaving 5 bases between. This CDR3 is 13 amino acids long. Per the germline V gene, CDR1 is SGHAT and CDR2 is FQDESV (reference sequence). CDR3 sequence (DNA): TGTGCCAGCAGCTTATTTTCGAACACTGAAGCTTTCTTT. Its translation: CASSLFSNTEAFF.

By sample fraction, this clone is medium-sized. The J gene is TRBJ2-3, the V gene TRBV6-2 or TRBV6-3, with unresolved D. The V gene's germline CDR1 is MNHEY and CDR2 SVGEGT. The CDR3 is 12 residues long. Trimming left V 0 bases short and J 4 bases short, with 2 bases between. The CDR3 bases are TGTGCCAGCAGTTACTCATCAGATACGCAGTATTTT. It specifies CASSYSSDTQYF.

This clone has a count of ten or more. CDR3 sequence (DNA): TGTGCCTGGAGTGCCCAGGGTAATCAGCCCCAGCATTTT. Translating it yields CAWSAQGNQPQHF. V and J are TRBV30 and TRBJ1-5, with a possible D match to TRBD1 (5 bases). This CDR3 contains 13 residues. Trimming shortened V by 1 base and J by 4 bases, and 8 bases separated the two germline ends. The V gene's germline CDR1 is GTSNPN and CDR2 SVGIG (reference sequence).

To note about this clone: An end of the junction differs from the germline gene, which may be a read error. This chain joins TRBV15 and TRBJ2-6, with D possibly being TRBD1 (6 bases). The CDR3 extends over 17 amino acids. Germline loops: CDR1 LNHNV, CDR2 YYDKDF (reference sequence). The CDR3 loop is CATRRGRGHSGANVLTF. The CDR3 nucleotides read TGTGCCACCAGAAGAGGCAGGGGCCACTCTGGGGCCAACGTCCTGACTTTC. The variable domain in full, with the rest retrieved from reference TRBV15 and TRBJ2-6, is DAMVIQNPRYQVTQFGKPVTLSCSQTLNHNVMYWYQQKSSQAPKLLFHYYDKDFNNEADTPDNFQSRRPNTSFCFLDIRSPGLGDTAMYLCATRRGRGHSGANVLTFGAGSRLTVL.

A few counts support this clone. Here the CDR3 DNA reads TGTGCCAGCGGTTTGGCCATACACACAGATACGCAGTATTTT. It encodes CASGLAIHTDTQYF. The chain has TRBV2 and TRBJ2-3; D ambiguous. Germline V lookup: CDR1 SNHLY, CDR2 FYNNEI. The V end was cut by 8 bases, the J end by 2 bases, with 14 bases between. The CDR3 length is 14 residues.

The chain carries TRBV30 and TRBJ1-1, with no clear D. Germline CDR1 GTSNPN, CDR2 SVGIG (reference sequence). The CDR3 loop spans 11 amino acids. Trimming pared 3 bases from V and 4 bases from J, leaving 6 bases between. The DNA of the CDR3 is TGTGCCTGGAGGGAGGGCACTGAAGCTTTCTTT. This codes for CAWREGTEAFF. Using reference TRBV30 and TRBJ1-1 for the parts outside the CDR3, the full variable domain is SQTIHQWPATLVQPVGSPLSLECTVEGTSNPNLYWYRQAAGRGLQLLFYSVGIGQISSEVPQNLSASRPQDRQFILSSKKLLLSDSGFYLCAWREGTEAFFGQGTRLTVV.

About this clone itself: One end of the junction varies from germline; a read error may be responsible. Distinct nucleotide sequences in the sample also encode this CDR3. DNA for the CDR3: TGTGCCAGCAGCCTGGACACAACAACCGAGTTC. Translated: CASSLDTTTEF. The J gene is TRBJ2-1, the V gene TRBV5-1, with D maybe TRBD1 (5 bases). Looked up from germline, CDR1 is SGHRS and CDR2 is YFSETQ. The CDR3 length is 11 residues.

In its sample, this clone was seen many times. This rearrangement joins TRBV9 to TRBJ1-6; D remains unclear. CDR3 size: 15 residues. Germline V gene sequence: CDR1 SGDLS, CDR2 YYNGEE. Between the trimmed V and J ends, which lost 0 bases and 5 bases, there was a span of 9 bases. This CDR3 is CASSVGGSNNSPLHF. The CDR3 nucleotides are TGTGCCAGCAGCGTAGGTGGGTCCAATAATTCACCCCTCCACTTT. Using reference TRBV9 and TRBJ1-6 for the parts outside the CDR3, the full variable domain is DSGVTQTPKHLITATGQRVTLRCSPRSGDLSVYWYQQSLDQGLQFLIQYYNGEERAKGNILERFSAQQFPDLHSELNLSSLELGDSALYFCASSVGGSNNSPLHFGNGTRLTVT.

This clone has a count of ten or more. The V and J genes are TRBV20-1 and TRBJ1-3; D remains unclear. V was pared by 0 bases and J by 0 bases, with 6 bases between. CDR3 length: 14 amino acids. CDR1 is DFQATT, CDR2 SNEGSKA, per germline (reference sequence). Written as DNA, the CDR3 is TGCAGTGCTAGAGATAGGACCTCTGGAAACACCATATATTTT. Its translation: CSARDRTSGNTIYF.

V gene TRBV4-2 combines with J gene TRBJ2-2, with D perhaps given as TRBD1 or TRBD2 (5 bases each). The V end lost 1 base, the J end lost 6 bases, and 12 bases lay between the germline ends. The CDR3 runs to 15 residues. Germline lookup yields CDR1 LGHNA and CDR2 YNFKEQ. In DNA form, the CDR3 reads TGTGCCAGCAGCCAAGTGGGGGATCTCGCCGGGGAGCTGTTTTTT. Protein sequence: CASSQVGDLAGELFF.